This entry concerns a single T cell receptor (beta chain). This CDR3 region has 13 residues. Germline CDR1 is LNHDA and CDR2 is SQIVND (reference sequence). Between the trimmed V and J ends, which lost 9 bases and 7 bases, there was a span of 15 bases. These data belong to a study of Graves' ophthalmopathy and Graves' hyperthyroidism. Amplifying from RNA transcripts, the study obtained TCR beta CDR3 regions. Amplification began with first-round RT-PCR using HTBI primers, then second-round multiplex PCR was performed. TCRdb re-called the multiplex PCR reads with MiXCR, one entry per CDR3 protein. Here the sample spans 650,000 to 800,000 distinct CDR3 sequences, about 38% being singletons.

The TCR sequence derives from an adult man with Graves' ophthalmopathy. The J gene is TRBJ1-4, the V gene TRBV19; tentatively, D is TRBD1 (6 bases). Sequenced sample: peripheral blood. CDR3 sequence reads: CASSLGHTEKLFF. CDR3 nucleotide sequence: TGTGCCAGCAGCCTGGGACATACTGAAAAACTGTTTTTT.